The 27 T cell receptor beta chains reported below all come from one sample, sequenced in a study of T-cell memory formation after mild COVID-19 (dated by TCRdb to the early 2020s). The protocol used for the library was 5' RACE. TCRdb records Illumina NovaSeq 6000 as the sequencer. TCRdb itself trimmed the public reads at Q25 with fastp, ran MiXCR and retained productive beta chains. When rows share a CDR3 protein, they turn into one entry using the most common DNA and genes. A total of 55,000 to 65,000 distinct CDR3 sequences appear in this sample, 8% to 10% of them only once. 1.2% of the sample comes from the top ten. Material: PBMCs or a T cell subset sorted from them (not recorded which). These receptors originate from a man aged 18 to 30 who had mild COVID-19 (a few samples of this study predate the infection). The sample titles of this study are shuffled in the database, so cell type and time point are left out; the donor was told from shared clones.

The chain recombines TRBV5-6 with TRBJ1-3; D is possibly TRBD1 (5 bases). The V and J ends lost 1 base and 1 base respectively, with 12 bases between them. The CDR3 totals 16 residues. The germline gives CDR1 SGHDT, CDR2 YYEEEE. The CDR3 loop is CASSLTGRWSGNTIYF. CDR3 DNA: TGTGCCAGCAGCTTGACGGGGCGATGGTCTGGAAACACCATATATTTT.

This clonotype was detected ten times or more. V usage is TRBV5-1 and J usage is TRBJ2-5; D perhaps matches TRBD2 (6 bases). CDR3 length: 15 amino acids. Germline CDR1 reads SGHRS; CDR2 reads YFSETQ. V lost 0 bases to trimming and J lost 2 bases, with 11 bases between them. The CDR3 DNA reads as TGCGCCAGCAGCTTGGACCCGGGACTTCAAGAGACCCAGTACTTC. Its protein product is CASSLDPGLQETQYF.

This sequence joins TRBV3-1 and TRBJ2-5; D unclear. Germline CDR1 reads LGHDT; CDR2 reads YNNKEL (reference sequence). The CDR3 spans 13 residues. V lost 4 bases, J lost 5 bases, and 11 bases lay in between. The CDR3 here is CASSLAPHETQYF. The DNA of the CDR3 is TGTGCCAGCAGCCTTGCCCCCCACGAGACCCAGTACTTC.

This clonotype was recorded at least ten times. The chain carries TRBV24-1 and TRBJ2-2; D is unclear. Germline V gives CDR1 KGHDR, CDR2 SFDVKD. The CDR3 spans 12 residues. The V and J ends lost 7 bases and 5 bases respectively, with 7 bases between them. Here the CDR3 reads CATRSETGELFF. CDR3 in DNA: TGTGCCACCAGATCGGAGACCGGGGAGCTGTTTTTT.

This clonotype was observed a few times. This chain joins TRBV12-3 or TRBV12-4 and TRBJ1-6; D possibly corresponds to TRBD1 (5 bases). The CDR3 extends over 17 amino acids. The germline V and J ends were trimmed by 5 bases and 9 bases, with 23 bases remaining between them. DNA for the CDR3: TGTGCCAGCAGTCTTGGGACTGCCGTCGGCGGGGGTTCACCCCTCCACTTT. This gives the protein CASSLGTAVGGGSPLHF.

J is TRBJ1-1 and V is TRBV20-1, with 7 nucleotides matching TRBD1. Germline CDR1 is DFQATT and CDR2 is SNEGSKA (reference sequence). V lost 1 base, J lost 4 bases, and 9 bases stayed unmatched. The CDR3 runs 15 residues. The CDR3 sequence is CSARGTPRGLTEAFF. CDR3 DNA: TGCAGTGCTAGAGGAACGCCAAGGGGGCTCACTGAAGCTTTCTTT.

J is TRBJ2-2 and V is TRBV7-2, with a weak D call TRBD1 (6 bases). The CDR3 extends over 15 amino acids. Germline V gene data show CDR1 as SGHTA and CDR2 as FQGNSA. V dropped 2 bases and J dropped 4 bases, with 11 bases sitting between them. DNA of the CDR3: TGTGCCAGCAGCTTAAACAGGGAAAGCACCGGGGAGCTGTTTTTT. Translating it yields CASSLNRESTGELFF.

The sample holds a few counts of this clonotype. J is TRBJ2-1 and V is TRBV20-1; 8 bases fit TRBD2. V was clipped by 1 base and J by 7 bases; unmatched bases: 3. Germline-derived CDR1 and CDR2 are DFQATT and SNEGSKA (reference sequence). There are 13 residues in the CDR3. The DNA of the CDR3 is TGCAGTGCTAGAGCACGCGGGGGGAATGAGCAGTTCTTC. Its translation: CSARARGGNEQFF.

The CDR3 nucleotides are TGTGCCTGGAGACCGGGGGGCCGTTACACCGGGGAGCTGTTTTTT. Translated: CAWRPGGRYTGELFF. This chain connects TRBV30 to TRBJ2-2, with D tentatively TRBD2 (7 bases). Germline CDR1 and CDR2: GTSNPN and SVGIG (reference sequence). Trimming cost V 3 bases and J 3 bases, with 14 bases left between them. The length of the CDR3 is 15 residues. Together with reference TRBV30 and TRBJ2-2, the CDR3 gives the full variable domain: SQTIHQWPATLVQPVGSPLSLECTVEGTSNPNLYWYRQAAGRGLQLLFYSVGIGQISSEVPQNLSASRPQDRQFILSSKKLLLSDSGFYLCAWRPGGRYTGELFFGEGSRLTVL.

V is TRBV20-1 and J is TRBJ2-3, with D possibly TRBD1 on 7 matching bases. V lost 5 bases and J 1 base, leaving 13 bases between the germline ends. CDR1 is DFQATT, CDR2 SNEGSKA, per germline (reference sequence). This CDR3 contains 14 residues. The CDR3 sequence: CSAADREGTDTQYF. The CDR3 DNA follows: TGCAGTGCTGCCGACAGGGAGGGCACAGATACGCAGTATTTT.

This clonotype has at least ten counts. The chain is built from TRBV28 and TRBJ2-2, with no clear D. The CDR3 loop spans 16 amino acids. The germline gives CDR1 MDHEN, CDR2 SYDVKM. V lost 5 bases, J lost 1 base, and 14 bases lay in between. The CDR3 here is CASSLLWQMNTGELFF. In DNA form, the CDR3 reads TGTGCCAGCAGTCTCCTCTGGCAGATGAACACCGGGGAGCTGTTTTTT. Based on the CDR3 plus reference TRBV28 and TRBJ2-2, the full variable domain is DVKVTQSSRYLVKRTGEKVFLECVQDMDHENMFWYRQDPGLGLRLIYFSYDVKMKEKGDIPEGYSVSREKKERFSLILESASTNQTSMYLCASSLLWQMNTGELFFGEGSRLTVL.

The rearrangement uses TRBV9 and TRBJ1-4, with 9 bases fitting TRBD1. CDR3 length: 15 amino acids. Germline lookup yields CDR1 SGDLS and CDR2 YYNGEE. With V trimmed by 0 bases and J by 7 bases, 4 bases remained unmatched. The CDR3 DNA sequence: TGTGCCAGCAGCGTAGGTGGGACAGGGCTTGAAAAACTGTTTTTT. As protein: CASSVGGTGLEKLFF.

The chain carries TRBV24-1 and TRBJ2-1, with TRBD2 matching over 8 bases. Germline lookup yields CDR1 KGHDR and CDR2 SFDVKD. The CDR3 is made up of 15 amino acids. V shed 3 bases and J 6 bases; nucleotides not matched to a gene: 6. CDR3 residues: CATSDRRGVGNEQFF. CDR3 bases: TGTGCCACCAGTGATCGGCGGGGGGTTGGCAATGAGCAGTTCTTC.

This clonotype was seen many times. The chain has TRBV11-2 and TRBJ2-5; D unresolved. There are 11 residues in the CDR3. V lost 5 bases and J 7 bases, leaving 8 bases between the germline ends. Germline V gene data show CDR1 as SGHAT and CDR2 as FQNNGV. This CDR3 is CASSPYGTQYF. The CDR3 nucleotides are TGTGCCAGCAGCCCCTACGGGACCCAGTACTTC.

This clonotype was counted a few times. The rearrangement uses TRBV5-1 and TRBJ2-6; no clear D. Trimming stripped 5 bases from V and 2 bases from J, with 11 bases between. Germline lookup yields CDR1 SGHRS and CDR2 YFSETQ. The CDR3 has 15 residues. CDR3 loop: CASRFEAAGANVLTF. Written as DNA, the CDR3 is TGCGCCAGCAGATTTGAGGCAGCTGGGGCCAACGTCCTGACTTTC.

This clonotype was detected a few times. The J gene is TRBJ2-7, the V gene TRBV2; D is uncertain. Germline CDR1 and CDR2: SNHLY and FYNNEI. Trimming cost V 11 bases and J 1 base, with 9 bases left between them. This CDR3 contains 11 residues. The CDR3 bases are TGTGCCGGCCAGAGTTCCTACGAGCAGTACTTC. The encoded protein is CAGQSSYEQYF.

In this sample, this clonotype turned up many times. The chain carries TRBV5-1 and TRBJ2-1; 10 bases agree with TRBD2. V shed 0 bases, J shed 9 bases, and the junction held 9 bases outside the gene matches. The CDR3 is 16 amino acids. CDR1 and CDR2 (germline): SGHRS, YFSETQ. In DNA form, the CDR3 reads TGCGCCAGCAGCTTGGCCAGAGCTAGCGGGGGAGGTGAGCAGTTCTTC. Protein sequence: CASSLARASGGGEQFF.

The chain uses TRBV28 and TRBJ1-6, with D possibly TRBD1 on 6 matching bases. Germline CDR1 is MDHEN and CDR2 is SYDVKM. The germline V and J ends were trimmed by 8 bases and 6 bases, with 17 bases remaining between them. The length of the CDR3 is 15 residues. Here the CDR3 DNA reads TGTGCCAGCGGGGGACAAGGGTATGGTAATTCACCCCTCCACTTT. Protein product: CASGGQGYGNSPLHF.

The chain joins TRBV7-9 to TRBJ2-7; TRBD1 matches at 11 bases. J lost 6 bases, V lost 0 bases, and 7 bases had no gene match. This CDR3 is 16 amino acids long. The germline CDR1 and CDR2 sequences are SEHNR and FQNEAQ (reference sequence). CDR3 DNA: TGTGCCAGCAGCTTAGCGTTAGGACAGGGGGCGCGCGAGCAGTACTTC. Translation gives CASSLALGQGAREQYF.

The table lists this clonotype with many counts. CDR3 in amino acids: CASSPSGVGETQYF. In nucleotides, the CDR3 is TGTGCCAGCAGCCCAAGCGGGGTTGGAGAGACCCAGTACTTC. This sequence joins TRBV7-3 and TRBJ2-5; TRBD2 aligns across 7 bases. V shed 5 bases, J shed 4 bases, and the junction held 7 bases outside the gene matches. The CDR3 runs 14 residues. Germline loops: CDR1 SGHTA, CDR2 FQGTGA.

The DNA of the CDR3 is TGTGCCACCAGTGATTTGTCTTCCCCCCGTGGCTACACCTTC. This encodes CATSDLSSPRGYTF. The V gene is TRBV24-1, the J gene TRBJ1-2; D unresolved. The V end was cut by 0 bases, the J end by 7 bases, with 11 bases between. Germline V gene lookup returns CDR1 KGHDR and CDR2 SFDVKD. The CDR3 has 14 amino acids.

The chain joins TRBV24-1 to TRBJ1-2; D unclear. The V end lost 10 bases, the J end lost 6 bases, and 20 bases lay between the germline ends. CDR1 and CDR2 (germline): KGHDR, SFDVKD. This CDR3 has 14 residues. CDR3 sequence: CATAAPGGIDGYTF. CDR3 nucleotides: TGTGCCACAGCCGCCCCCGGTGGTATCGATGGCTACACCTTC.

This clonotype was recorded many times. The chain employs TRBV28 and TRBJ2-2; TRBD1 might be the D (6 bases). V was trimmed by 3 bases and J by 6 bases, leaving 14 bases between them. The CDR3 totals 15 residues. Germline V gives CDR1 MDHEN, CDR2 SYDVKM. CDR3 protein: CASSFSGGAAGELFF. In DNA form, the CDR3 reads TGTGCCAGCAGTTTCAGTGGGGGCGCGGCCGGGGAGCTGTTTTTT.

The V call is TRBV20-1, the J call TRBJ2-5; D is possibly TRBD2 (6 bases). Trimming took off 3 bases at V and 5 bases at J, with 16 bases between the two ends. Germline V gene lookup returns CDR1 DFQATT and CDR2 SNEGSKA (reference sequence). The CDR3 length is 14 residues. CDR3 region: CSASPSAGLETQYF. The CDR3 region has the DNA TGCAGTGCTAGTCCTAGCGCAGGTCTCGAGACCCAGTACTTC.

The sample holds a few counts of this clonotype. The CDR3 is CSAGRGTEAFF. For the CDR3, the DNA is TGCAGTGCGGGACGGGGCACTGAAGCTTTCTTT. The chain has TRBV20-1 and TRBJ1-1, with D tentatively TRBD1 (5 bases). V dropped 6 bases and J dropped 4 bases, with 9 bases sitting between them. Germline V CDR1 and CDR2: DFQATT, SNEGSKA (reference sequence). CDR3 length: 11 amino acids.

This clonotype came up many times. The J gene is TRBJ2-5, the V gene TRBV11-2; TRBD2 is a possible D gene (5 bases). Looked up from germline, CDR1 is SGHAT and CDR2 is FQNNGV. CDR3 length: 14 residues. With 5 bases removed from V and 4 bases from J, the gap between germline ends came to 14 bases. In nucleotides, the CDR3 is TGTGCCAGCAGCACTCCGCGGGTTTCAGAGACCCAGTACTTC. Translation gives CASSTPRVSETQYF. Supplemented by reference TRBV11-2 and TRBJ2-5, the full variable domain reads EAGVAQSPRYKIIEKRQSVAFWCNPISGHATLYWYQQILGQGPKLLIQFQNNGVVDDSQLPKDRFSAERLKGVDSTLKIQPAKLEDSAVYLCASSTPRVSETQYFGPGTRLLVL.

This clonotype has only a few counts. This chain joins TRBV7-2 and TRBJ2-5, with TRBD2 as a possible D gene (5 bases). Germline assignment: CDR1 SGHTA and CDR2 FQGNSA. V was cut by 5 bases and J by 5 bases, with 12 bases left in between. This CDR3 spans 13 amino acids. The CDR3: CASSLPSGETQYF. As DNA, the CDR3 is TGTGCCAGCAGCCTCCCGTCGGGGGAGACCCAGTACTTC.